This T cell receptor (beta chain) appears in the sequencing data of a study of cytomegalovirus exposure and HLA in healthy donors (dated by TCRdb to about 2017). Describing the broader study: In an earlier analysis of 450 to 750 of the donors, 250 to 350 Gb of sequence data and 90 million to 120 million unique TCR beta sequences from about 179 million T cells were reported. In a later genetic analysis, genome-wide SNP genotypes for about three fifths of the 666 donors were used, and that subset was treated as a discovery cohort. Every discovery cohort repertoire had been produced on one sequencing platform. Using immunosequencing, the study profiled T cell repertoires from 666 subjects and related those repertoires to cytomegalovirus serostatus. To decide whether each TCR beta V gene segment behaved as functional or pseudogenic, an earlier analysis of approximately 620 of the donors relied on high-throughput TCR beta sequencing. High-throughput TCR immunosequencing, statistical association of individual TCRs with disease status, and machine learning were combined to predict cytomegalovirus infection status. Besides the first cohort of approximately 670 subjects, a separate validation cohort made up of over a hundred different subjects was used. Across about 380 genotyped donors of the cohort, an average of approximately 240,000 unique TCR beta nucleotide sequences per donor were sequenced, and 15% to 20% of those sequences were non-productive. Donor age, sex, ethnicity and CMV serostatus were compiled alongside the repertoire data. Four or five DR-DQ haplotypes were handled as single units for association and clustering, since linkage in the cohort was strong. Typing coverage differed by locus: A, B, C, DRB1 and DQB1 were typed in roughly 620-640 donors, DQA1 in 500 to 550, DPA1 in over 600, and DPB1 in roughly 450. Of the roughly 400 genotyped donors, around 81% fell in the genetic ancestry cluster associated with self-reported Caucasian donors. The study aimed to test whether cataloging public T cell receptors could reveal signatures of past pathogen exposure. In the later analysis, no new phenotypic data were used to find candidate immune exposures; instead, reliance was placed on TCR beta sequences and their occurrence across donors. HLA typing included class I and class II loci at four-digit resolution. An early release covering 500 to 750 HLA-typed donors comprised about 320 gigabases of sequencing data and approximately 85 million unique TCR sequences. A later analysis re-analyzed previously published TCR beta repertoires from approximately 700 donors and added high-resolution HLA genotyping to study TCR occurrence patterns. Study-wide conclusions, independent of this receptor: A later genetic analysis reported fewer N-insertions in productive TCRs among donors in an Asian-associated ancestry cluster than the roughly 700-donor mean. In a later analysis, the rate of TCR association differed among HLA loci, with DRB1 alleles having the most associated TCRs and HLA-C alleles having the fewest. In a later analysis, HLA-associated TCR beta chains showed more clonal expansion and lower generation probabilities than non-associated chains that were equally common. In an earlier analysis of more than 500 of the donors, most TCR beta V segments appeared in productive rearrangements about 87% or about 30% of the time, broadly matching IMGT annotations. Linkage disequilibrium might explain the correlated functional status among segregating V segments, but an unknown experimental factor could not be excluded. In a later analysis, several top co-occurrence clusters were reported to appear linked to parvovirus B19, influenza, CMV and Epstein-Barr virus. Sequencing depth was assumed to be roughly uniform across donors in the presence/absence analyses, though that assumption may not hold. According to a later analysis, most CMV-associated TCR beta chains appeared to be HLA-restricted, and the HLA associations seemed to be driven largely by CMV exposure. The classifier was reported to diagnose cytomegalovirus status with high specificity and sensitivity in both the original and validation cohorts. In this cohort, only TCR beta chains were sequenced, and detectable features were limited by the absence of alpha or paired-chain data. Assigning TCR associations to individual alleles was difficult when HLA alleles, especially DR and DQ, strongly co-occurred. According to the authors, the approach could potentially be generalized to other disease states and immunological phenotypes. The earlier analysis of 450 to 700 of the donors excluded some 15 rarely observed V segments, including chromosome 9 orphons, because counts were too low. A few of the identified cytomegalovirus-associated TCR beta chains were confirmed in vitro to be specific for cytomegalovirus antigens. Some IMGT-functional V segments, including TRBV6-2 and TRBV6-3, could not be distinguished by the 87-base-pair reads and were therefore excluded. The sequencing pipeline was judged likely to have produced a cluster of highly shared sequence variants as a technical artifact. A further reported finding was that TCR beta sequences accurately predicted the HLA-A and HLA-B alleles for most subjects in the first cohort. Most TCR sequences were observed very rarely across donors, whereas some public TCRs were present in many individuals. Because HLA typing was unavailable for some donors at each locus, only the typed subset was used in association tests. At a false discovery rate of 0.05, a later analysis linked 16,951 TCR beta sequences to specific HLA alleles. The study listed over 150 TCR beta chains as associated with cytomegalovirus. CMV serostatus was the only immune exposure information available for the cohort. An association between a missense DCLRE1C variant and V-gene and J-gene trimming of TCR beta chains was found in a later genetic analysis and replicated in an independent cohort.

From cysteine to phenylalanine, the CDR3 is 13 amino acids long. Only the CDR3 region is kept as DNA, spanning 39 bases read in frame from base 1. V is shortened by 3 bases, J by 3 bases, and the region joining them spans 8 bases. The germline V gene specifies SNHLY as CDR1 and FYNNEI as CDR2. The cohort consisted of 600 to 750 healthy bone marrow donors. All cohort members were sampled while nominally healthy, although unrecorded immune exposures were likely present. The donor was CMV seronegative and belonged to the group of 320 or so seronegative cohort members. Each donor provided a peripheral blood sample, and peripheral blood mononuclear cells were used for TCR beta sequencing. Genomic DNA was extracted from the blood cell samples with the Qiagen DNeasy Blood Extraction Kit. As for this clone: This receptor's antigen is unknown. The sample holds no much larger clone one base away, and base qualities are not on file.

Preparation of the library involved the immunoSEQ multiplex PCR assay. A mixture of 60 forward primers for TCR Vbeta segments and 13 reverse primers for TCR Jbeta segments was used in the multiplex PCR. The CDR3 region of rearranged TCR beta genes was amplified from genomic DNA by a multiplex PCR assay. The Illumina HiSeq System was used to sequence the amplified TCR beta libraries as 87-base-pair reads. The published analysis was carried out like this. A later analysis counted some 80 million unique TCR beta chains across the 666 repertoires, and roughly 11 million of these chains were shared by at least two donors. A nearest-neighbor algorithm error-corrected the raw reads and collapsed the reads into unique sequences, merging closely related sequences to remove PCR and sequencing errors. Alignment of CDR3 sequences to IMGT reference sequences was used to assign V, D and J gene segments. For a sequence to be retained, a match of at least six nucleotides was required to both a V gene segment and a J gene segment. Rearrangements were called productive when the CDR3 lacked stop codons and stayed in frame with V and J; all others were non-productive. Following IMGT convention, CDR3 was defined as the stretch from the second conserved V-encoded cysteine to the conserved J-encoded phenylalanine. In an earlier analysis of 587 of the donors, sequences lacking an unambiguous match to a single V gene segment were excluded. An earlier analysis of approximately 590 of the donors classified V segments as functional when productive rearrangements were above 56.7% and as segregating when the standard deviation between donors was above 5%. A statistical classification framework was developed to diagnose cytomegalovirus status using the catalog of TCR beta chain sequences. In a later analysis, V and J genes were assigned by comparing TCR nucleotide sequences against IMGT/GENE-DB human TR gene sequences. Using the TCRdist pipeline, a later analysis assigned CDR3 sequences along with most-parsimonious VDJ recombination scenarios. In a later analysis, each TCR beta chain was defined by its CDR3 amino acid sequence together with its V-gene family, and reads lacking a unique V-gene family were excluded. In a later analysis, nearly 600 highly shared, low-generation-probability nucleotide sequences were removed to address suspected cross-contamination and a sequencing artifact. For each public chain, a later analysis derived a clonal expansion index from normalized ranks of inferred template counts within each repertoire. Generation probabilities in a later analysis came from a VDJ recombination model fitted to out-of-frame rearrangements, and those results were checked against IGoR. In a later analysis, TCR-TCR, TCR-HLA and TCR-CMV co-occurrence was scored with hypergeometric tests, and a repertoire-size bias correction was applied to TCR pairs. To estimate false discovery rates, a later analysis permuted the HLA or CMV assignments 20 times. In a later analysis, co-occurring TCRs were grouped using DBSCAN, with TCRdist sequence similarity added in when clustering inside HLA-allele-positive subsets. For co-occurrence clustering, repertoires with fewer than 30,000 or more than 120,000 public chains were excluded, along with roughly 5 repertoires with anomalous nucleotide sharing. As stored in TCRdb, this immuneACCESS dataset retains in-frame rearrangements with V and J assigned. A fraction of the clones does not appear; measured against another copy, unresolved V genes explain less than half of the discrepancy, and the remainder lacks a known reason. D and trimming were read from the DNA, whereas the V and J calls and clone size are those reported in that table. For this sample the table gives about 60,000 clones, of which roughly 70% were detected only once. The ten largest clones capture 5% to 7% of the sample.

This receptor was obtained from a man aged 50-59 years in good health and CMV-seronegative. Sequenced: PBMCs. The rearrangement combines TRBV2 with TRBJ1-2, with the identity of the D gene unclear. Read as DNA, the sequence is TGTGCCAGCAGTGACGACACCCACTATGGCTACACCTTC. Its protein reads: CASSDDTHYGYTF. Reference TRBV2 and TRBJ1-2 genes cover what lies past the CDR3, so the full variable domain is EPEVTQTPSHQVTQMGQEVILRCVPISNHLYFYWYRQILGQKVEFLVSFYNNEISEKSEIFDDQFSVERPDGSNFTLKIRSTKLEDSAMYFCASSDDTHYGYTFGSGTRLTVV.